This TCR beta chain emerged from a study of T cells and copy number aberrations in small-cell lung cancer. Whole-study findings and limits: All specimens were formalin-fixed paraffin-embedded tissue, prone to sequencing artifacts.

Libraries were prepared by immunoSEQ multiplex PCR; TCRdb keeps only in-frame clonotypes and omits some of them. The sample yields more than 1,500 clones, around four fifths seen once. As concerns this clone: No antigen is known for it.

V was clipped by 0 bases and J by 3 bases; unmatched bases: 2. Germline V CDR1 and CDR2: SGHRS, YFSETQ. The CDR3 covers 15 residues. Donors had limited-stage small-cell lung cancer and underwent surgical resection in Hangzhou, China, between the late 2000s and the early 2020s. What was sequenced was normal tissue next to the tumor. The TCR comes from a man between 60 and 75 years old with small cell lung cancer. The genes are TRBV5-1 and TRBJ1-1; 10 nucleotides line up with TRBD1. CDR3: CASSLGQGAYTEAFF. Here the CDR3 DNA reads TGCGCCAGCAGCTTGGGACAGGGGGCTTACACTGAAGCTTTCTTT.